This T cell receptor beta chain was obtained from a study of Graves' ophthalmopathy and Graves' hyperthyroidism. Regarding the study as a whole: Appearing in blood as well were most expanded thyroid clonotypes above 0.001 frequency.

TCR beta CDR3 regions were amplified from RNA transcripts. An opening RT-PCR round employed HTBI primers and preceded a second-round multiplex PCR. Each CDR3 protein gets one entry after TCRdb re-called the multiplex PCR reads with MiXCR. Of tens of thousands of distinct CDR3 sequences in the sample, less than 65% were seen once. To note about this clonotype: Its antigen remains unidentified.

Trimming left V 2 bases short and J 9 bases short, with 2 bases between. Germline V lookup: CDR1 MRHNA, CDR2 SNTAGT. The CDR3 extends over 11 amino acids. This receptor was taken from an adult woman with Graves' ophthalmopathy. The chain has TRBV6-4 and TRBJ2-6, with unresolved D. The source material was peripheral blood. The CDR3 region is CASSDDNVLTF. The CDR3 coding sequence is TGTGCCAGCAGTGACGACAACGTCCTGACTTTC.